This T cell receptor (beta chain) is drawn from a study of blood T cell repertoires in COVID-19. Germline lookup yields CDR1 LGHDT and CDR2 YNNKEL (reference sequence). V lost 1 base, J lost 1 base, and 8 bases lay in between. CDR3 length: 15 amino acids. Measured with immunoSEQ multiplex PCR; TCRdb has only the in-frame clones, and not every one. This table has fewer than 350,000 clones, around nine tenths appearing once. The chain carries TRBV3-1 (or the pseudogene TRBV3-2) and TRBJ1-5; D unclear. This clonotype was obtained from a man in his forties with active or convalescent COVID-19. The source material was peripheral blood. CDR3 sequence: CASSQVPRSNQPQHF. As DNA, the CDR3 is TGTGCCAGCAGCCAAGTCCCCAGAAGCAATCAGCCCCAGCATTTT.